This T cell receptor (beta chain) is from a study of response to subunit inactivated influenza vaccine listed by TCRdb under 2018. Broadly, across the study: The study used deep quantitative T cell receptor repertoire profiling to track responses to a trivalent subunit inactivated influenza vaccine.

The protocol used for the library was RT-PCR. Sequencing instrument: Illumina HiSeq 2500. Using fastp trimming at Q25 and MiXCR clonotype assembly, TCRdb reanalyzed the public sequencing data and kept in-frame beta chains. Each CDR3 protein gets just one entry, which takes the most common genes and DNA from the rows behind it. The sample contains 750,000 to 850,000 distinct CDR3 sequences, around a sixth of them found a single time. The ten largest clones represent about a tenth of the sample. This clonotype occurred a few times. Its antigen remains unidentified. No much larger clone is present one base from it, and per-base qualities are unavailable. The paper as a whole reports these results and caveats: The authors suggested that each seasonal influenza vaccination may recruit only a limited number of new T cells.

For CDR1 and CDR2, the germline V gene (reference sequence) lists LNHNV and YYDKDF. V was cut back by 3 bases and J by 3 bases, leaving a gap of 11 bases between them. The CDR3, from cysteine to phenylalanine, totals 15 residues. Only the CDR3 DNA is retained, 45 bases long and in frame from the first base. Here the sequenced sample was PBMCs from blood, taken 4 to 6 days after vaccination. The source of this sequence is a man aged 45-60 years who received an inactivated influenza vaccine. Donor details come from another sample of the same person, matched by shared clones. The sequence is built from TRBV15 and TRBJ1-4; the D gene lacks a confident call. This receptor carries the CDR3 CATSSGIQPNEKLFF. The sequence in DNA is TGTGCCACCAGCAGTGGAATACAGCCTAATGAAAAACTGTTTTTT.